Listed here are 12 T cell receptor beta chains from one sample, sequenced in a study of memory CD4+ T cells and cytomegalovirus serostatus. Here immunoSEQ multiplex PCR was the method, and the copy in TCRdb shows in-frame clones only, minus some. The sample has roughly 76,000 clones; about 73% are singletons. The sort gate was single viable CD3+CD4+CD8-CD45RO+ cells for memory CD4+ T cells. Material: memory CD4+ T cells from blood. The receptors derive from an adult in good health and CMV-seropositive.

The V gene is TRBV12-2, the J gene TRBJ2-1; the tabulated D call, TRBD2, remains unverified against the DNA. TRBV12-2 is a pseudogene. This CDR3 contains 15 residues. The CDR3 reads CASRPQTEPFGEQFF. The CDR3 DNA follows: TGTGCAAGTCGCCCCCAGACGGAGCCGTTCGGGGAGCAGTTCTTC.

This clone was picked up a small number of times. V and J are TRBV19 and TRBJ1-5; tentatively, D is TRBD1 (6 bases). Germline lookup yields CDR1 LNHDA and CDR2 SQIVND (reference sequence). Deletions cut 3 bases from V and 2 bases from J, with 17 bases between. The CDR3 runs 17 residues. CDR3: CASSILSGALGNQPQHF. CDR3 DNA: TGTGCCAGTAGTATTCTCTCGGGGGCACTTGGCAATCAGCCCCAGCATTTT.

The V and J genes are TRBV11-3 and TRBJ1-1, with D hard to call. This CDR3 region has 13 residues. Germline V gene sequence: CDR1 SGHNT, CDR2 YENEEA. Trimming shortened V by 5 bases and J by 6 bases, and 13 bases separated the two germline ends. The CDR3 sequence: CASSLRTTSEAFF. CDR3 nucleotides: TGTGCCAGCAGCCTCCGGACCACTTCTGAAGCTTTCTTT. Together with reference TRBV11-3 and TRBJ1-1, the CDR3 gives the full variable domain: EAGVVQSPRYKIIEKKQPVAFWCNPISGHNTLYWYLQNLGQGPELLIRYENEEAVDDSQLPKDRFSAERLKGVDSTLKIQPAELGDSAVYLCASSLRTTSEAFFGQGTRLTVV.

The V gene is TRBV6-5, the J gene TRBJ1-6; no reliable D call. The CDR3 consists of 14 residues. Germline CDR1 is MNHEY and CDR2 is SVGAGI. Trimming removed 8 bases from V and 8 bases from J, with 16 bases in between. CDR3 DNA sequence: TGTGCCAGCCGATCCGAGAGGTATGATTCACCCCTCCACTTT. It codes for CASRSERYDSPLHF.

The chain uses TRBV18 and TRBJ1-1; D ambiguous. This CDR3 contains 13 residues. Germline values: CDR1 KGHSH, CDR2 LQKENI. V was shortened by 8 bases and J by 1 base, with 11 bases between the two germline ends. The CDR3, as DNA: TGTGCCAGCGCAGCGACCCAGAACACTGAAGCTTTCTTT. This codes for CASAATQNTEAFF. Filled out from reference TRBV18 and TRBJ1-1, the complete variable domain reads NAGVMQNPRHLVRRRGQEARLRCSPMKGHSHVYWYRQLPEEGLKFMVYLQKENIIDESGMPKERFSAEFPKEGPSILRIQQVVRGDSAAYFCASAATQNTEAFFGQGTRLTVV.

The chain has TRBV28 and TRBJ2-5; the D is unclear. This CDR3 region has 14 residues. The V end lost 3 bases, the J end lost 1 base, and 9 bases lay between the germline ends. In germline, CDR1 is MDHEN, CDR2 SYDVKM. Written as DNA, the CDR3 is TGTGCCAGCAGTTTGGGTCATCTCCAAGAGACCCAGTACTTC. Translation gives CASSLGHLQETQYF.

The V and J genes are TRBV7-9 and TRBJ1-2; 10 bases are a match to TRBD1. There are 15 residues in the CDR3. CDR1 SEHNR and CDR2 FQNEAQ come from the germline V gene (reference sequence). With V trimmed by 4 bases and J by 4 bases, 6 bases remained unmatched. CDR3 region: CASSSETGGAYGYTF. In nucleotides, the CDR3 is TGTGCCAGCAGCTCGGAGACAGGGGGCGCCTATGGCTACACCTTC. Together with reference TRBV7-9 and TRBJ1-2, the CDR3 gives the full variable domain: DTGVSQNPRHKITKRGQNVTFRCDPISEHNRLYWYRQTLGQGPEFLTYFQNEAQLEKSRLLSDRFSAERPKGSFSTLEIQRTEQGDSAMYLCASSSETGGAYGYTFGSGTRLTVV.

CDR3: CASSVDTGSGELFF. CDR3 nucleotide sequence: TGTGCCAGCAGCGTAGATACGGGATCCGGGGAGCTGTTTTTT. This chain joins TRBV9 and TRBJ2-2; the D gene is possibly TRBD2 (5 bases). In germline, CDR1 is SGDLS, CDR2 YYNGEE. Trimming cost V 0 bases and J 6 bases, with 9 bases left between them. The length of the CDR3 is 14 residues.

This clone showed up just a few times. As DNA, the CDR3 is TGTGCCATCCAGGGCAGCAACTACGAGCAGTACTTC. Encoded protein: CAIQGSNYEQYF. This chain links TRBV6-5 with TRBJ2-7; D possibly corresponds to TRBD1 (5 bases). The CDR3 runs 12 residues. V was cut by 10 bases and J by 3 bases, with 13 bases left in between. Germline CDR1 and CDR2: MNHEY and SVGAGI.

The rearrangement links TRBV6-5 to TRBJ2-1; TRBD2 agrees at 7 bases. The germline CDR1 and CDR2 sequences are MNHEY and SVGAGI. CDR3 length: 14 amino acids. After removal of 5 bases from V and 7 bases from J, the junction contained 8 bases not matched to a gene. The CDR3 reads CASSPTGGRNEQFF. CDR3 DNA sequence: TGTGCCAGCAGTCCGACGGGGGGAAGAAATGAGCAGTTCTTC.

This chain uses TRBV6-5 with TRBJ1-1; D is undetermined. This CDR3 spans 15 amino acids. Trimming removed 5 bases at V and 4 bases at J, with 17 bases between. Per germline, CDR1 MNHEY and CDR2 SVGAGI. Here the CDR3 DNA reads TGTGCCAGCAGTAGCCGTGAGGCCCGAAGCACTGAAGCTTTCTTT. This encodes CASSSREARSTEAFF.

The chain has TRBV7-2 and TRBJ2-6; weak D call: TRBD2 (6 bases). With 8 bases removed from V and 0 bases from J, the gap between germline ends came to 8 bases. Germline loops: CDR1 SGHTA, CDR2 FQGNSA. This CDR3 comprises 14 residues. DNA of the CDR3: TGTGCCAGCTTCGGGGGCTCTGGGGCCAACGTCCTGACTTTC. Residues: CASFGGSGANVLTF.